This T cell receptor (beta chain) was captured in a study of immune evolution from preneoplasia to lung adenocarcinoma. Sequenced by immunoSEQ multiplex PCR; TCRdb stores in-frame clones only, minus some. This sample has about 41,000 clones, with roughly 80% found just once. The CDR3 runs to 11 residues. Germline CDR1 and CDR2: SGHAT and FQNNGV. V was cut by 2 bases and J by 6 bases, with 5 bases left in between. The rearrangement uses TRBV11-2 and TRBJ2-7; D remains unclear. The sample comprised FFPE invasive lung adenocarcinoma tissue. This receptor was identified in a person between 55 and 70 years old with lung adenocarcinoma. The CDR3 spells CASSLHFEQYF. The CDR3 bases are TGTGCCAGCAGCTTACATTTCGAGCAGTACTTC.